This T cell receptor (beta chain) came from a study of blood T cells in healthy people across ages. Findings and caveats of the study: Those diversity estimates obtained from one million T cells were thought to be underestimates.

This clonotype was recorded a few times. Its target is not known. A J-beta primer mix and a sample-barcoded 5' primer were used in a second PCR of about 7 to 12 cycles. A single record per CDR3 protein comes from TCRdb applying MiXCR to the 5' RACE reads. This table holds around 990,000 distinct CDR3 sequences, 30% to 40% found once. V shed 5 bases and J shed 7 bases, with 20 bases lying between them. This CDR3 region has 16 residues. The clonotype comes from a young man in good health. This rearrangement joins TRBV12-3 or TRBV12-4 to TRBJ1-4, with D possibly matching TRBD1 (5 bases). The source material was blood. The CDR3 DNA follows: TGTGCCAGCAGTCCGGGGGGGACCGTTAAGGGTGAAAAACTGTTTTTT. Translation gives CASSPGGTVKGEKLFF.